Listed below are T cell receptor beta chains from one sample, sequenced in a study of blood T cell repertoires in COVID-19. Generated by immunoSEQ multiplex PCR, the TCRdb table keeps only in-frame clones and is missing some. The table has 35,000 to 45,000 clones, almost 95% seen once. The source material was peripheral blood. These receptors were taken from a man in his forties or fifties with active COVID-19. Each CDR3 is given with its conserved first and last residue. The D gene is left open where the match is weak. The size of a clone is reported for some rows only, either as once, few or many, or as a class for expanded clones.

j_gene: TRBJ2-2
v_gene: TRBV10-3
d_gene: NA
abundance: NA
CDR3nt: TGTGCCATCAGTGGCGGACAGCCTGGGGGCGGGGAGCTGTTTTTT
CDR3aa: CAISGGQPGGGELFF

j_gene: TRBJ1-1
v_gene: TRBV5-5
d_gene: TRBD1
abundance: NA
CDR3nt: TGTGCCAGCAGCCCCCGACAGGGGGTGAACACTGAAGCTTTCTTT
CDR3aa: CASSPRQGVNTEAFF

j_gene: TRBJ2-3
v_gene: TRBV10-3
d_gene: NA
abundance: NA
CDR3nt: TGTGCCATCAGTCTTGCGGGGTTCACAGATACGCAGTATTTT
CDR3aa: CAISLAGFTDTQYF

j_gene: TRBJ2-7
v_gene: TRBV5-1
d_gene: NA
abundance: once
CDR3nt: TGCGCCAGCAGCTGGGGGGGTGCAGGACAGGGAAACGAGCAGTACTTC
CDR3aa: CASSWGGAGQGNEQYF

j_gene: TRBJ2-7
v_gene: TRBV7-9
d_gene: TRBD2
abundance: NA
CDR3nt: TGTGCCAGCAGCTTAGATCTAGCGGCCACCTACGAGCAGTACTTC
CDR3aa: CASSLDLAATYEQYF

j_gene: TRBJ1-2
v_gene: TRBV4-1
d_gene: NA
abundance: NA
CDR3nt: TGCGCCAGCAGCCAAGAGCGGGGGGAGAACTATGGCTACACCTTC
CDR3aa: CASSQERGENYGYTF

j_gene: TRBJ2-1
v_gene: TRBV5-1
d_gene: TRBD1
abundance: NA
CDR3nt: TGCGCCAGCAGCTCCGAGGGACAGGGGGCCATCGATGAGCAGTTCTTC
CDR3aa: CASSSEGQGAIDEQFF

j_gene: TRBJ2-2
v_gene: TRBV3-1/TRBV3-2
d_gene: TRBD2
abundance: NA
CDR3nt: TGTGCCAGCAACAATCACGGGGGGGCCAACACCGGGGAGCTGTTTTTT
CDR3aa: CASNNHGGANTGELFF

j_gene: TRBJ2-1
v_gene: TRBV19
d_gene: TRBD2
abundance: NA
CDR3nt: TGTGCCAGTACAGCGGGAGCTTACAATGAGCAGTTCTTC
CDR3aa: CASTAGAYNEQFF

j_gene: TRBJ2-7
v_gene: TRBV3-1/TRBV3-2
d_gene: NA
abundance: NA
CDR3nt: TGTGCCAGCAGCTCTGGGAGCTCCTACGAGCAGTACTTC
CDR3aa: CASSSGSSYEQYF

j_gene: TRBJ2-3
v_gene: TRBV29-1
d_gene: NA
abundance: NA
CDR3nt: TGCAGCGACCGGTCCTTAGATACGCAGTATTTT
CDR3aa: CSDRSLDTQYF

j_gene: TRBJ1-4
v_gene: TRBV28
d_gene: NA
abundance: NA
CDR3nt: TGTGCCAGCAGTTTAGATTCAGGGAGGAAGGAAAAACTGTTTTTT
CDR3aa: CASSLDSGRKEKLFF

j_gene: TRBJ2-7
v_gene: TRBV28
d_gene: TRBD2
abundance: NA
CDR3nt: TGTGCCACCGCCTGGAGCGGGAACTACGAGCAGTACTTC
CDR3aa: CATAWSGNYEQYF

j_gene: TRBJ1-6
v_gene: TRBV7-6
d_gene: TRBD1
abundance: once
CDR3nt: TGTGCCAGCAGCCCCGGCCGGGACAGAAGTTTGGGCTCACCCCTCCACTTT
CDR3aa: CASSPGRDRSLGSPLHF

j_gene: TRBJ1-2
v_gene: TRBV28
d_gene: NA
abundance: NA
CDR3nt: TGTGCCAGCAGTTTGGGGACACCCTATGGCTACACCTTC
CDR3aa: CASSLGTPYGYTF

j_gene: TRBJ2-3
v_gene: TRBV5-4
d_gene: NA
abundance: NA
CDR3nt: TGTGCCAGCAGCACAGATGGAGGAGCTAGCACAGATACGCAGTATTTT
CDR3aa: CASSTDGGASTDTQYF

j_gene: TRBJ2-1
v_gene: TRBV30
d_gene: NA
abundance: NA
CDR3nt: TGTGCCTGGAGGCGGGGACGGGACAATGAGCAGTTCTTC
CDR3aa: CAWRRGRDNEQFF

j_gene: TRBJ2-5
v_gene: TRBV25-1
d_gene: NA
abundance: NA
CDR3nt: TGTGCCAGCAGTGCCCCTCTTGGAGAGAGTGCGACCCAGTACTTC
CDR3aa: CASSAPLGESATQYF

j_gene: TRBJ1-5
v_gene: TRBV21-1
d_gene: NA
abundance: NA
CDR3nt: TGTGCCAGCAGCCCAAACCCCTACAGGGTTATGCCCCAGCATTTT
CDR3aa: CASSPNPYRVMPQHF

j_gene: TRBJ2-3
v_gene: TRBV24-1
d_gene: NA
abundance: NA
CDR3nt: TGTGCCACCAGTGAAGGCCGGGTAAGCGCAGATACGCAGTATTTT
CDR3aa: CATSEGRVSADTQYF

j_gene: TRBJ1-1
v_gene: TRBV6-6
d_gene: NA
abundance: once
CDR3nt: TGTGCCAGCAGTCAGGCGGGGGGGAACACTGAAGCTTTCTTT
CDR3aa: CASSQAGGNTEAFF

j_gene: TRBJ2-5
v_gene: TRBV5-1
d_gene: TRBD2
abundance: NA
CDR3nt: TGCGCCAGCAGCCCCGGGACTAGCGGGACGGAGACCCAGTACTTC
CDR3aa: CASSPGTSGTETQYF

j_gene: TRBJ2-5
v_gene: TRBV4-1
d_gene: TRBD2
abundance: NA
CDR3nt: TGCGCCAGCAGCCAAGTTGGCGCGGGACTAGCCTTAGGATGGAAGACCCAGTACTTC
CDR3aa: CASSQVGAGLALGWKTQYF

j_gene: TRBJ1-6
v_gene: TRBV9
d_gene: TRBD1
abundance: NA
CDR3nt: TGTGCCAGCAGCACACGAGACAGGGGAAAGTCACCCCTCCACTTT
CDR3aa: CASSTRDRGKSPLHF

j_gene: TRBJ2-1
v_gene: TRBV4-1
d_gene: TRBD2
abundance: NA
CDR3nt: TGCGCCAGCAGCCAAGAGTCGGGGGGTGATTTGGATGAGCAGTTCTTC
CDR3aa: CASSQESGGDLDEQFF

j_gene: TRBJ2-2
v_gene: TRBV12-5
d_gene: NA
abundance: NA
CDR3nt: TGTGCTAGCCCTTCCTCGCGGTTGGGCACCGGGGAGCTGTTTTTT
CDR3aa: CASPSSRLGTGELFF

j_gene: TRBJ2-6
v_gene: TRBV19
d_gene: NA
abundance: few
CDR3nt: TGTGCCAGTAGTAGCCGGGACATAGGGCAATCTGGGGCCAACGTCCTGACTTTC
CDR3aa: CASSSRDIGQSGANVLTF

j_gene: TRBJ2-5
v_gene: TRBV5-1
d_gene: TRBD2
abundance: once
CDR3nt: TGCGCCAGCAGCTCCTCGTCGGGACTAGCGGAAGAGACCCAGTACTTC
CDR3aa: CASSSSSGLAEETQYF

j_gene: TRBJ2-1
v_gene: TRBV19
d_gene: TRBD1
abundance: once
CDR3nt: TGTGCCAGTAGTATCCGGGGACAGGGTACCTACAATGAGCAGTTCTTC
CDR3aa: CASSIRGQGTYNEQFF

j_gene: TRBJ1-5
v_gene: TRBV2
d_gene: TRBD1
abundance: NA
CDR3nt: TGTGCCAGCAGTGAAGCGGCCAGGGGGCTAAAATCGGCCCAGCATTTT
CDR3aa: CASSEAARGLKSAQHF

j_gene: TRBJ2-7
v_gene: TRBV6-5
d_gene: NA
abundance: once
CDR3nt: TGTGCCAGCAGTTACTCGAGGGCAGTTGTTACCTACGAGCAGTACTTC
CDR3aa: CASSYSRAVVTYEQYF

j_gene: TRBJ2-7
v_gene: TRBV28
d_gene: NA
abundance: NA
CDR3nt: TGTGCCAGCGGCCCTCGTAGGGGGTACGAGCAGTACTTC
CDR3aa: CASGPRRGYEQYF

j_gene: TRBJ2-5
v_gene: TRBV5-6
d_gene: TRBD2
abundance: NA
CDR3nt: TGTGCCAGCAGCTGGGAGCGGGCGGGAGTTCACTTC
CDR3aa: CASSWERAGVHF

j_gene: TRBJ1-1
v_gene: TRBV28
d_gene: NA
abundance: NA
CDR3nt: TGTGCCAGCAGCCCACAGGGCAGGAACACTGAAGCTTTCTTT
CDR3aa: CASSPQGRNTEAFF

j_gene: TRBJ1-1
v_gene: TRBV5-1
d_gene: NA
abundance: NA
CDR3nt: TGCGCCAGCAGCTTGGAGCACTCGGGCACTGAAGCTTTCTTT
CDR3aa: CASSLEHSGTEAFF

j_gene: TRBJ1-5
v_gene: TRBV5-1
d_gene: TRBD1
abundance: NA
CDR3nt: TGCGCCAGCAGCCCTCAGGGGGCCGCGGGGCAGCCCCAGCATTTT
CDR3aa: CASSPQGAAGQPQHF

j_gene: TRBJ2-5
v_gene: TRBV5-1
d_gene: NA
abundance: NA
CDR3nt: TGCGCCAGCAGCTTGGCCGAGGGTAGAGAGACCCAGTACTTC
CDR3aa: CASSLAEGRETQYF

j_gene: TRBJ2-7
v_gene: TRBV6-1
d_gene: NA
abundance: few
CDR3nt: TGTGCCAGCAGTGATGGGCGCACCAGGGGAACCTACGAGCAGTACTTC
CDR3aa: CASSDGRTRGTYEQYF

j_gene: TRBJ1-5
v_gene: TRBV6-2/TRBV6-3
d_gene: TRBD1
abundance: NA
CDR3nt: TGTGCCAGCAGCCGGACAGGGGTTGGGCAGCCCCAGCATTTT
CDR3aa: CASSRTGVGQPQHF

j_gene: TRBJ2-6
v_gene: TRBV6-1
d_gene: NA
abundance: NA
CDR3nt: TGTGCCAGCAGTGACCTTCTAAGCTCTGGGGCCAACGTCCTGACTTTC
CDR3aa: CASSDLLSSGANVLTF

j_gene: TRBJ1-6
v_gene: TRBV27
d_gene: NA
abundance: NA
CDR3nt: TGTGCCAGCAGTTTTCGAGGTTCACCCCTCCACTTT
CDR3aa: CASSFRGSPLHF

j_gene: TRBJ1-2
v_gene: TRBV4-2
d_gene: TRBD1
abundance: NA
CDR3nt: TGTGCCAGCAGCCAAGAGGCAGGGGGCTTTGCCAACTATGGCTACACCTTC
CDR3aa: CASSQEAGGFANYGYTF

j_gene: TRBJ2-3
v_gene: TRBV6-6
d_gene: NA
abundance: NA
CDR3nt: TGTGCCAGCAGTTACTCAGGGGCAGATACGCAGTATTTT
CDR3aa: CASSYSGADTQYF

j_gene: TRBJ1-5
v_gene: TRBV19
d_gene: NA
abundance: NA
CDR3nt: TGTGCCAGTAGTATTTTCCCAGGAGGTAATCAGCCCCAGCATTTT
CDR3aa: CASSIFPGGNQPQHF

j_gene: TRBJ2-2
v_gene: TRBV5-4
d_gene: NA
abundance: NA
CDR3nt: TGTGCCAGCAGCGGGAGGACAGGCCTGAACACCGGGGAGCTGTTTTTT
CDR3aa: CASSGRTGLNTGELFF